The 11 T cell receptor beta chains below come from one sample, sequenced in a study of blood T cell repertoires in COVID-19. Generated by immunoSEQ multiplex PCR, the TCRdb table keeps only in-frame clones and is missing some. Among roughly 340,000 clones, more than 70% were seen once, and the ten largest hold roughly 6.6%. Sequencing was done on a sample of peripheral blood. The origin of the receptors is a woman between 65 and 79 years old with COVID-19, enrolled during active disease.

This rearrangement joins TRBV19 to TRBJ2-5, with 9 positions matching TRBD2. The CDR3 has 17 amino acids. Per the germline V gene, CDR1 is LNHDA and CDR2 is SQIVND (reference sequence). The junction had 16 bases not matched to a gene; V was cut back by 5 bases and J by 6 bases. CDR3 protein: CASSGLSGGIRWKTQYF. The CDR3 nucleotides are TGTGCCAGTAGTGGACTAAGCGGGGGGATCCGCTGGAAGACCCAGTACTTC.

This clone was observed once. The chain uses TRBV7-2 and TRBJ1-6; TRBD1 agrees at 11 bases. The germline CDR1 and CDR2 sequences are SGHTA and FQGNSA. This CDR3 is 15 amino acids long. After removal of 6 bases from V and 10 bases from J, the junction contained 8 bases not matched to a gene. In nucleotides, the CDR3 is TGTGCCAGCAGTCTGGACAGGGGGCGGGAATCACCCCTCCACTTT. Residues: CASSLDRGRESPLHF.

The chain recombines TRBV13 with TRBJ1-2; D is unresolved. Germline CDR1 PRHDT, CDR2 FYEKMQ (reference sequence). V gave up 5 bases and J gave up 8 bases, with 15 bases separating them. The CDR3 is made up of 13 amino acids. CDR3 in DNA: TGTGCCAGCAGCCCCTCAGGTGTCTGGGGCTACACCTTC. As protein: CASSPSGVWGYTF.

V and J are TRBV7-9 and TRBJ2-1, with no clear D. Trimming pared 1 base from V and 0 bases from J, leaving 7 bases between. The germline gives CDR1 SEHNR, CDR2 FQNEAQ (reference sequence). This CDR3 has 15 residues. The CDR3 bases are TGTGCCAGCAGCTTAGGAGAGAGCTCCTACAATGAGCAGTTCTTC. It specifies CASSLGESSYNEQFF.

V usage is TRBV3-1 (or the pseudogene TRBV3-2) and J usage is TRBJ2-7; D gene ambiguous. Per germline, CDR1 LGHDT and CDR2 YNNKEL (reference sequence). CDR3 length: 15 residues. V shed 1 base and J shed 2 bases, with 12 bases lying between them. CDR3 amino acids: CASSQGGEAPYEQYF. CDR3 nucleotides: TGTGCCAGCAGCCAAGGAGGAGAAGCCCCCTACGAGCAGTACTTC.

The CDR3 region has the DNA TGTGCCAGCAGCGTAACGGTTGCCTATAATTCACCCCTCCACTTT. Translated, it gives CASSVTVAYNSPLHF. This chain uses TRBV9 with TRBJ1-6; D uncertain. Per germline, CDR1 SGDLS and CDR2 YYNGEE. V was shortened by 1 base and J by 2 bases, with 7 bases between the two germline ends. CDR3 length: 15 residues.

The chain combines TRBV6-4 with TRBJ2-3; the match to TRBD2 covers 10 bases. With V trimmed by 2 bases and J by 9 bases, 2 bases remained unmatched. The CDR3 is 13 amino acids. Germline V gene sequence: CDR1 MRHNA, CDR2 SNTAGT. The CDR3 protein is CASSDQRGGTQYF. The CDR3 DNA reads TGTGCCAGCAGTGACCAGCGGGGGGGCACGCAGTATTTT.

This clone occurred once. V and J are TRBV24-1 and TRBJ1-3; 9 bases line up with TRBD1. V dropped 3 bases and J dropped 0; count of bases not matched to a gene: 8. From germline, CDR1 is KGHDR and CDR2 SFDVKD. The CDR3 covers 18 residues. CDR3 amino acids: CATSDAPGQGYSGNTIYF. The CDR3 DNA is TGTGCCACCAGTGATGCCCCGGGACAGGGCTACTCTGGAAACACCATATATTTT.

The V gene is TRBV28, the J gene TRBJ1-5, with 8 nucleotides matching TRBD1. Germline V gives CDR1 MDHEN, CDR2 SYDVKM. The ends lost 5 bases at V and 2 bases at J; junction bases unmatched: 5. The CDR3 runs to 15 residues. CDR3 sequence: CASSPWDRRNQPQHF. In DNA form, the CDR3 reads TGTGCCAGCAGTCCCTGGGACAGGCGCAATCAGCCCCAGCATTTT.

Here the CDR3 DNA reads TGTGCCAGCAGTTACACCCCACAGGGGCTCTATGGCTACACCTTC. Encoded protein: CASSYTPQGLYGYTF. The chain links TRBV6-5 to TRBJ1-2; 7 bases line up with TRBD1. CDR3 size: 15 residues. Germline CDR1 MNHEY, CDR2 SVGAGI. Trimming cost V 2 bases and J 4 bases; bases outside gene matches: 7.

This clone was recorded a few times. V gene TRBV5-4 combines with J gene TRBJ2-7, with 12 bases aligning to TRBD2. Per the germline V gene, CDR1 is SGHNT and CDR2 is YYREEE (reference sequence). The CDR3 length is 19 residues. V was clipped by 3 bases and J by 0 bases; unmatched bases: 13. The CDR3 loop reads CASSSRRQTSGGSSYEQYF. The CDR3 DNA follows: TGTGCCAGCAGCTCGCGCAGACAAACTAGCGGGGGGAGCTCCTACGAGCAGTACTTC.